The sequence of this TCR delta chain was determined in a study of γδ T cells in repeated Plasmodium falciparum infection. TCRdb reapplied CATT to the multiplex PCR reads. This table has about 93,000 delta-chain clones, 0.95% to 1% appearing once. In this sample, this clone turned up a few times. The amino acid sequence in TCRdb belongs to a much larger clone and departs from this DNA's translation at residue 10, likely a sequencing read error; the sequence shown is translated from the DNA. This receptor was identified in a pool of human donors (malaria-infected and uninfected, not separated). Sequenced: gamma-delta T cells from blood.

In DNA form, the CDR3 reads TGTGCTCTTGGGTCCCAGGGAGTGGCTCCTCCCCTGTCTACCGATAAACTCATCTTT. This translates into CALGSQGVAPPLSTDKLIF. The rearrangement links TRDV1 to TRDJ1; no reliable D call. Matching the DNA to germline supplied the J gene, which TCRdb does not give. Trimming removed 5 bases at V and 2 bases at J, with 27 bases between. Germline loops: CDR1 TSWWSYY, CDR2 QGS. CDR3 length: 19 residues.